The clone carrying this TCR beta chain was seen repeatedly, ten times or more. This sample was taken from a study of T cells in Graves' hyperthyroidism and ophthalmopathy. This CDR3 region has 17 residues. From germline, CDR1 is SGHAT and CDR2 FQNNGV. Losses at the gene ends were 1 base for V and 5 bases for J; bases not matched to a gene: 9. Amplification targeted TCR beta CDR3 regions from RNA transcripts. The primer set for the first-round RT-PCR of the TCR CDR3 was HTBI. TCRdb reprocessed the multiplex PCR reads with MiXCR, giving one entry per CDR3 protein. This table has approximately 620,000 distinct CDR3 sequences, about 15% appearing once. Blood was sampled at initial diagnosis of hyperthyroidism, prior to onset of any ophthalmopathy symptoms.

V and J are TRBV11-2 and TRBJ2-3, with 10 positions matching TRBD2. Sequencing input: blood. The sequence derives from a woman in her thirties with Graves' hyperthyroidism that later progressed to Graves' ophthalmopathy. CDR3 sequence: CASSLVPAGGGKDTQYF. The CDR3 DNA reads TGTGCCAGCAGCTTAGTGCCAGCGGGAGGGGGTAAAGATACGCAGTATTTT.